A single sample gave rise to the 27 T cell receptor beta chains below, sequenced in a study of radiotherapy plus CTLA-4 blockade in lung cancer. Method: immunoSEQ multiplex PCR; TCRdb's copy keeps in-frame clones and lacks some. The table has some 60,000 clones, 60% to 80% seen once; the top ten hold about 3%. This sample comprised peripheral blood, obtained from a patient treated with radiotherapy plus ipilimumab. These receptors were collected from a human donor with non-small cell lung cancer who had a complete response to radiotherapy plus ipilimumab.

The genes are TRBV27 and TRBJ1-1; D might be TRBD1 (6 bases). Germline V CDR1 and CDR2: MNHEY, SMNVEV (reference sequence). This CDR3 has 18 residues. V was trimmed by 3 bases and J by 2 bases, leaving 22 bases between them. The CDR3 coding sequence is TGTGCCAGCAGTTTCTTTGCCGGAGTGGGGGCCAGAAACACTGAAGCTTTCTTT. Its translation: CASSFFAGVGARNTEAFF.

This clone came up a few times. J is TRBJ1-2 and V is TRBV27, with 8 bases fitting TRBD1. CDR3 length: 17 amino acids. The V segment lost 5 bases and the J segment 3 bases; nucleotides outside the gene matches: 14. Looked up from germline, CDR1 is MNHEY and CDR2 is SMNVEV (reference sequence). Here the CDR3 reads CASSPSQGGRYYYGYTF. The CDR3 DNA reads as TGTGCCAGCAGTCCTTCACAGGGGGGTCGATATTACTATGGCTACACCTTC.

The J gene is TRBJ1-2, the V gene TRBV30; no clear D gene. The germline gives CDR1 GTSNPN, CDR2 SVGIG (reference sequence). V lost 0 bases and J lost 5, with 7 bases in between. This CDR3 region has 12 residues. The CDR3, as DNA: TGTGCCTGGAGTGTTTTACAGTATGGCTACACCTTC. The encoded protein is CAWSVLQYGYTF. Filled out from reference TRBV30 and TRBJ1-2, the complete variable domain reads SQTIHQWPATLVQPVGSPLSLECTVEGTSNPNLYWYRQAAGRGLQLLFYSVGIGQISSEVPQNLSASRPQDRQFILSSKKLLLSDSGFYLCAWSVLQYGYTFGSGTRLTVV.

V is TRBV7-2 and J is TRBJ1-2, with 7 bases fitting TRBD1. Germline trimming cut 3 bases from V and 2 bases from J; bases unmatched to any gene: 6. Germline CDR1 is SGHTA and CDR2 is FQGNSA. This CDR3 comprises 15 residues. CDR3 sequence (DNA): TGTGCCAGCAGCTTCACAGGGGCCACCAACTATGGCTACACCTTC. Translation: CASSFTGATNYGYTF.

This clone was found a few times. The chain combines TRBV9 with TRBJ2-1; 10 nucleotides match TRBD2. CDR1 and CDR2 from the germline V gene are SGDLS and YYNGEE. The ends lost 0 bases at V and 5 bases at J; junction bases unmatched: 11. The CDR3 covers 18 residues. In nucleotides, the CDR3 is TGTGCCAGCAGCGTAGGGTCCACTGGACTAGCGGTTGACAATGAGCAGTTCTTC. It encodes CASSVGSTGLAVDNEQFF.

CDR3 residues: CASSLGRGGDTGELFF. The CDR3, as DNA: TGTGCCAGCAGCTTAGGGAGAGGGGGCGACACCGGGGAGCTGTTTTTT. The chain employs TRBV7-2 and TRBJ2-2; 7 bases are shared with TRBD1. This CDR3 has 16 amino acids. The junction had 5 bases not matched to a gene; V was cut back by 1 base and J by 3 bases. Germline-derived CDR1 and CDR2 are SGHTA and FQGNSA.

The rearrangement links TRBV11-2 to TRBJ1-2; 7 nucleotides agree with TRBD1. The trim removed 0 bases at V and 6 bases at J, leaving 1 base unmatched. The CDR3 extends over 13 amino acids. In germline, CDR1 is SGHAT, CDR2 FQNNGV. CDR3 sequence reads: CASSLEDRDGYTF. The CDR3 DNA reads as TGTGCCAGCAGCTTAGAAGACAGGGATGGCTACACCTTC. The complete variable domain, with remaining parts taken from reference TRBV11-2 and TRBJ1-2, reads EAGVAQSPRYKIIEKRQSVAFWCNPISGHATLYWYQQILGQGPKLLIQFQNNGVVDDSQLPKDRFSAERLKGVDSTLKIQPAKLEDSAVYLCASSLEDRDGYTFGSGTRLTVV.

This clone has more than one count but fewer than ten. The CDR3 region is CASSSTSGRWYEQYF. CDR3 sequence (DNA): TGTGCCAGCAGCTCGACTAGCGGGAGGTGGTACGAGCAGTACTTC. The chain links TRBV7-9 to TRBJ2-7; the match to TRBD2 covers 13 bases. The germline V gene encodes CDR1 SEHNR and CDR2 FQNEAQ (reference sequence). The CDR3 extends over 15 amino acids. V gave up 4 bases and J gave up 4 bases; unmatched junction bases: 4.

This clone appeared once. The rearrangement links TRBV2 to TRBJ2-5; possibly TRBD2 for D (5 bases). Germline CDR1 and CDR2: SNHLY and FYNNEI. The CDR3 spans 16 residues. V was cut by 6 bases and J by 0 bases, with 17 bases left in between. CDR3 sequence reads: CASSLTTTSYQETQYF. The CDR3 DNA sequence: TGTGCCAGCAGCCTGACTACGACCTCATACCAAGAGACCCAGTACTTC.

The CDR3 DNA reads as TGTGCCAGCAGTTTGATAGGGGCAGGACGATTGCTTAGCAATCAGCCCCAGCATTTT. Protein sequence: CASSLIGAGRLLSNQPQHF. The chain carries TRBV28 and TRBJ1-5, with D tentatively TRBD1 (5 bases). The CDR3 contains 19 residues. Germline V lookup: CDR1 MDHEN, CDR2 SYDVKM. The V and J ends lost 3 bases and 0 bases respectively, with 21 bases between them.

This clone was seen a handful of times. This chain connects TRBV19 to TRBJ2-7; no definite D call. The CDR3 contains 14 residues. V lost 3 bases to trimming and J lost 0 bases, with 9 bases between them. Germline V CDR1 and CDR2: LNHDA, SQIVND (reference sequence). In DNA form, the CDR3 reads TGTGCCAGTAGTATTCTCCCGAGCTCCTACGAGCAGTACTTC. Translating gives CASSILPSSYEQYF.

This chain connects TRBV7-8 to TRBJ2-6, with D unclear. CDR1 is SGHVS, CDR2 FQNEAQ, per germline. V was pared by 6 bases and J by 0 bases, with 12 bases between. The CDR3 spans 16 residues. The CDR3 sequence: CASRKETFSGANVLTF. CDR3 coding DNA: TGTGCCAGCAGAAAGGAGACGTTCTCTGGGGCCAACGTCCTGACTTTC.

This clone was seen only once. J is TRBJ2-4 and V is TRBV19; D is possibly TRBD1 (6 bases). The CDR3 runs to 15 residues. Germline V CDR1 and CDR2: LNHDA, SQIVND (reference sequence). With 6 bases removed from V and 0 bases from J, the gap between germline ends came to 12 bases. The CDR3 protein is CASSRTDLAKNIQYF. Here the CDR3 DNA reads TGTGCCAGTAGCCGGACAGACTTAGCCAAAAACATTCAGTACTTC. The entire variable domain, with the rest obtained from reference TRBV19 and TRBJ2-4, is as follows: DGGITQSPKYLFRKEGQNVTLSCEQNLNHDAMYWYRQDPGQGLRLIYYSQIVNDFQKGDIAEGYSVSREKKESFPLTVTSAQKNPTAFYLCASSRTDLAKNIQYFGAGTRLSVL.

V and J are TRBV6-1 and TRBJ2-1; TRBD1 aligns across 7 bases. This CDR3 is built from 13 residues. V dropped 5 bases and J dropped 8; count of bases not matched to a gene: 6. Germline CDR1 MNHNS, CDR2 SASEGT. This CDR3 reads CASSRQGTHEQFF. The CDR3 DNA reads as TGTGCCAGCAGTCGACAGGGTACCCATGAGCAGTTCTTC.

This CDR3 reads CASQTGLATYNEQFF. In DNA form, the CDR3 reads TGCGCCAGCCAAACCGGACTAGCCACCTACAATGAGCAGTTCTTC. This chain connects TRBV5-1 to TRBJ2-1; 8 nucleotides agree with TRBD2. The germline CDR1 and CDR2 sequences are SGHRS and YFSETQ. This CDR3 has 15 residues. Trimming at V came to 7 bases and at J to 2 bases, leaving 8 bases not matched to a gene.

The chain couples TRBV5-5 to TRBJ2-1; TRBD2 matches at 11 bases. Germline CDR1 and CDR2: SGHKS and YYEKEE (reference sequence). Germline trimming cut 1 base from V and 1 base from J; bases unmatched to any gene: 7. This CDR3 contains 18 residues. CDR3 sequence: CASSLNIAGGWSYNEQFF. The CDR3 bases are TGTGCCAGCAGCTTGAATATAGCGGGGGGGTGGTCCTACAATGAGCAGTTCTTC.

V gene TRBV9 combines with J gene TRBJ2-3, with D possibly being TRBD2 (5 bases). The CDR3 loop spans 17 amino acids. V lost 2 bases to trimming and J lost 2 bases, with 18 bases between them. The V gene's germline CDR1 is SGDLS and CDR2 YYNGEE. CDR3 sequence: CASSVYQTILPTDTQYF. The CDR3 DNA is TGTGCCAGCAGCGTCTACCAGACTATTCTCCCCACAGATACGCAGTATTTT.

The table lists this clone with a count of one. The chain recombines TRBV5-5 with TRBJ1-2; the match to TRBD1 covers 7 bases. The CDR3 has 14 amino acids. V shed 4 bases, J shed 4 bases, and the junction held 7 bases outside the gene matches. CDR1 is SGHKS, CDR2 YYEKEE, per germline (reference sequence). The CDR3 bases are TGTGCCAGCAGCCGGGGACAGAACATCTATGGCTACACCTTC. Its translation: CASSRGQNIYGYTF.

The V gene is TRBV7-2, the J gene TRBJ1-5; D is unclear. There are 13 residues in the CDR3. Trimming removed 5 bases at V and 9 bases at J, with 14 bases between. Germline V lookup: CDR1 SGHTA, CDR2 FQGNSA. Here the CDR3 DNA reads TGTGCCAGCAGCCCCCGAGGCTTTGGGCCCCAGCATTTT. Translating gives CASSPRGFGPQHF.

The chain is built from TRBV6-5 and TRBJ1-1; D uncertain. V was shortened by 5 bases and J by 3 bases, with 16 bases between the two germline ends. This CDR3 region has 15 residues. The germline V gene encodes CDR1 MNHEY and CDR2 SVGAGI. The CDR3 nucleotides are TGTGCCAGCAGTGGGCCAGGCGTGCTGTACACTGAAGCTTTCTTT. Residues: CASSGPGVLYTEAFF.

In this sample, this clone turned up a few times. The gene calls are TRBV10-3 and TRBJ2-7, with TRBD1 identical over 9 bases. Per the germline V gene, CDR1 is ENHRY and CDR2 is SYGVKD. The J segment lost 3 bases and the V segment lost 10 bases, leaving 10 bases of the junction unmatched. The CDR3 covers 14 residues. This CDR3 reads CASAGPGQGYEQYF. In nucleotides, the CDR3 is TGTGCCAGCGCTGGCCCGGGACAGGGCTACGAGCAGTACTTC.

This sequence joins TRBV25-1 and TRBJ1-1; 7 bases are shared with TRBD1. With 6 bases clipped from V and 0 bases from J, the junction kept 4 bases outside the gene matches. Per the germline V gene, CDR1 is MGHDK and CDR2 is SYGVNS. The CDR3 has 14 residues. In DNA form, the CDR3 reads TGTGCCAGCAGGGTGACAGGGCTGAACACTGAAGCTTTCTTT. It codes for CASRVTGLNTEAFF. Based on the CDR3 plus reference TRBV25-1 and TRBJ1-1, the full variable domain is EADIYQTPRYLVIGTGKKITLECSQTMGHDKMYWYQQDPGMELHLIHYSYGVNSTEKGDLSSESTVSRIRTEHFPLTLESARPSHTSQYLCASRVTGLNTEAFFGQGTRLTVV.

The rearrangement uses TRBV5-1 and TRBJ2-5, with D maybe TRBD1 (7 bases). Per germline, CDR1 SGHRS and CDR2 YFSETQ. Trimming removed 5 bases at V and 1 base at J, with 12 bases between. CDR3 length equals 14 residues. The CDR3 spells CASRGGQIQETQYF. CDR3 nucleotides: TGCGCCAGCAGGGGGGGACAGATCCAAGAGACCCAGTACTTC.

The rearrangement links TRBV10-1 to TRBJ2-1; TRBD1 might be the D (6 bases). CDR3 length: 13 amino acids. The V end was cut by 6 bases, the J end by 8 bases, with 14 bases between. Germline CDR1 and CDR2: WNHNN and SYGVQD (reference sequence). Here the CDR3 DNA reads TGCGCCAGCAGAGAAGGGGGTTCGGATGAGCAGTTCTTC. Translating gives CASREGGSDEQFF.

The chain combines TRBV4-2 with TRBJ2-1; 12 positions match TRBD2. The CDR3 extends over 17 amino acids. Trimming removed 1 base from V and 10 bases from J; junction bases left unmatched: 11. Germline V lookup: CDR1 LGHNA, CDR2 YNFKEQ. CDR3 amino acids: CASSQGTSGMLIGEQFF. CDR3 DNA: TGTGCCAGCAGCCAAGGGACTAGCGGGATGTTGATAGGAGAGCAGTTCTTC.

V and J are TRBV6-5 and TRBJ1-1; D is perhaps TRBD1 (5 bases). Germline assignment: CDR1 MNHEY and CDR2 SVGAGI. The V and J ends lost 2 bases and 4 bases respectively, with 17 bases between them. This CDR3 region has 16 residues. CDR3 protein: CASSYQRRAFGTEAFF. In DNA, the CDR3 is TGTGCCAGCAGTTACCAACGCAGGGCGTTCGGCACTGAAGCTTTCTTT.

V is TRBV6-6 and J is TRBJ1-2; unclear D gene. The CDR3 is made up of 14 amino acids. CDR1 and CDR2 from the germline V gene are MNHNY and SVGAGI (reference sequence). V lost 2 bases and J 3 bases, leaving 10 bases between the germline ends. Written as DNA, the CDR3 is TGTGCCAGCAGTTACCGGGCCGGGGACTATGGCTACACCTTC. Translating gives CASSYRAGDYGYTF.